This T cell receptor beta chain stems from a study of graft-versus-host responses after intestinal transplantation. As for the study in general: Every one of the recipients received anti-thymocyte globulin induction and afterwards took tacrolimus and steroids for around 3 years. Study conclusions and caveats: Recipient marrow showed GvH clones, some seen first in ileum or blood.

Some clones are missing from TCRdb's copy, which holds only in-frame ones; the method was immunoSEQ multiplex PCR. This table holds about 93,000 clones, roughly 93% found once. Concerning this clone itself: Its antigen is unknown.

The CDR3 runs to 15 residues. Trimming shortened V by 0 bases and J by 0 bases, and 8 bases separated the two germline ends. Germline V gene lookup returns CDR1 SGDLS and CDR2 YYNGEE. The V gene is TRBV9, the J gene TRBJ2-3; weak D call: TRBD1 (5 bases). Specimen: unstimulated CD8+ T cells sorted from spleen or lymph node cells, collected before intestinal transplant. This TCR was sampled from a human donor who received an intestinal transplant. In DNA, the CDR3 is TGTGCCAGCAGCGTAGGGGCAGGGAGCACAGATACGCAGTATTTT. It codes for CASSVGAGSTDTQYF.